This T cell receptor (beta chain) was sequenced during a study of blood T cell repertoires in COVID-19. Turning to the study itself: In each case, the material was cDNA or gDNA derived from T cells, B-cell-depleted T cells, or PBMCs.

This clone occurred once. Germline V lookup: CDR1 MDHEN, CDR2 SYDVKM. Trimming pared 3 bases from V and 5 bases from J, leaving 7 bases between. The CDR3 extends over 12 amino acids. Here immunoSEQ multiplex PCR was the method, and the copy in TCRdb shows in-frame clones only, minus some. The repertoire holds tens of thousands of clones, with around 83% as singletons. The sequenced sample consisted of peripheral blood. V and J are TRBV28 and TRBJ1-2, with D uncertain. This TCR was recovered from a man older than 75 with acute or convalescent COVID-19. In DNA form, the CDR3 reads TGTGCCAGCAGTTTGGCGGATTATGGCTACACCTTC. It translates to CASSLADYGYTF.